The clone carrying this T cell receptor beta chain has only a few counts. The data stem from a study of T cell repertoires in cytomegalovirus infection. TCRdb reanalysed the reads using MiXCR and keeps one entry per CDR3 protein. The profile shows roughly 500,000 distinct CDR3 sequences, approximately 15% of them singletons. The length of the CDR3 is 16 residues. The germline V gene has CDR1 PRHDT and CDR2 FYEKMQ (reference sequence). V lost 5 bases, J lost 3 bases, and 19 bases lay in between. This chain connects TRBV13 to TRBJ1-2; the D is unclear. Sequencing was performed on CD8+ T cells from PBMCs. The TCR comes from a human donor in good health (CMV status not recorded). Some clones in this sample may be carry-over from other donors' samples. Here the CDR3 reads CASSPRTHLADYGYTF. The DNA of the CDR3 is TGTGCCAGCAGCCCGAGGACTCATTTAGCCGACTATGGCTACACCTTC. The entire variable domain, with the rest obtained from reference TRBV13 and TRBJ1-2, is as follows: AAGVIQSPRHLIKEKRETATLKCYPIPRHDTVYWYQQGPGQDPQFLISFYEKMQSDKGSIPDRFSAQQFSDYHSELNMSSLELGDSALYFCASSPRTHLADYGYTFGSGTRLTVV.